This TCR beta chain was found in a study of high-grade serous ovarian cancer treatment subgroups. The study, taken as a whole, reports: TCR relatedness rose with neoantigen level and trended with mutation load.

CDR3 length: 17 residues. Germline assignment: CDR1 SGHAT and CDR2 FQNNGV. Trimming took off 1 base at V and 1 base at J, with 17 bases between the two ends. Tumor samples were obtained before definitive surgery or chemotherapy. For this clone: Its antigen is unidentified.

Assay used: immunoSEQ multiplex PCR; TCRdb lists only in-frame clones, some missing. This table holds under 30,000 clones, about 86% found once. The V call is TRBV11-2, the J call TRBJ2-7; D possibly uses TRBD1 or TRBD2 (5 bases each). This TCR derives from a human donor with high-grade serous ovarian cancer. Source material: tumor tissue. CDR3 in amino acids: CASSLATRDGSSYEQYF. The CDR3 DNA follows: TGTGCCAGCAGCTTAGCCACCAGGGACGGGTCTTCCTACGAGCAGTACTTC.